This TCR beta chain is drawn from a study of blood T cell repertoires in COVID-19. Whole-study context: T cells, B-cell-depleted T cells, or PBMCs supplied cDNA or gDNA.

The CDR3 is made up of 17 amino acids. Losses at the gene ends were 5 bases for V and 5 bases for J; bases not matched to a gene: 18. Germline CDR1 WNHNN, CDR2 SYGVQD (reference sequence). Method: immunoSEQ multiplex PCR; TCRdb's copy keeps in-frame clones and lacks some. The sample has hundreds of thousands of clones, 75% to 85% seen once; the top ten hold about 4.5%. V and J are TRBV10-1 and TRBJ2-7, with 7 positions matching TRBD1. The TCR was taken from a woman in her seventies with acute or convalescent COVID-19. The sequenced sample consisted of peripheral blood. CDR3: CASSLFPGQTFGNEQYF. The CDR3 nucleotides read TGCGCCAGCAGTTTATTTCCGGGACAGACGTTCGGGAACGAGCAGTACTTC.